This record concerns one T cell receptor beta chain sequence. The data originate from a study of OX40 agonist ivuxolimab in advanced cancers. Germline-derived CDR1 and CDR2 are SGHVS and FQNEAQ. V lost 0 bases to trimming and J lost 10 bases, with 10 bases between them. The CDR3 contains 13 residues. TCRdb keeps only in-frame clones here, not all; method: immunoSEQ multiplex PCR. Found here are about 120,000 clones, 85% to 90% of them singletons; the top ten hold around 0.57%. The sample here was CD4+ or CD8+ T cells sorted from blood, taken in a trial of the OX40 agonist ivuxolimab. The genes are TRBV7-8 and TRBJ2-1; D unresolved. The receptor's source is an adult with an advanced solid tumor such as melanoma, head and neck, liver or kidney cancer. The CDR3: CASSLAENGEQFF. CDR3 coding DNA: TGTGCCAGCAGCTTAGCGGAAAACGGGGAGCAGTTCTTC.